Sequencing of this TCR beta chain was carried out in a study of cytomegalovirus exposure and HLA in healthy donors. Study information: The 90 to 150 validation repertoires used the same platform as the 666 first-cohort repertoires, a later analysis reported.

CDR1 is SGHDN, CDR2 FVKESK, per germline. J lost 5 bases, V lost 1 base, and 3 bases had no gene match. This CDR3 spans 15 amino acids. Assay: immunoSEQ multiplex PCR; the TCRdb copy retains only in-frame clones and omits some. The table includes 90,000 to 150,000 clones, around 89% detected once. This clonotype originated in a woman under 30 in good health and CMV-seropositive. V usage is TRBV14 and J usage is TRBJ2-1, with 9 positions matching TRBD1. The source material was PBMCs. This chain's CDR3 is CASSQATGGHNEQFF. As DNA, the CDR3 is TGTGCCAGCAGCCAAGCGACAGGGGGTCACAATGAGCAGTTCTTC.